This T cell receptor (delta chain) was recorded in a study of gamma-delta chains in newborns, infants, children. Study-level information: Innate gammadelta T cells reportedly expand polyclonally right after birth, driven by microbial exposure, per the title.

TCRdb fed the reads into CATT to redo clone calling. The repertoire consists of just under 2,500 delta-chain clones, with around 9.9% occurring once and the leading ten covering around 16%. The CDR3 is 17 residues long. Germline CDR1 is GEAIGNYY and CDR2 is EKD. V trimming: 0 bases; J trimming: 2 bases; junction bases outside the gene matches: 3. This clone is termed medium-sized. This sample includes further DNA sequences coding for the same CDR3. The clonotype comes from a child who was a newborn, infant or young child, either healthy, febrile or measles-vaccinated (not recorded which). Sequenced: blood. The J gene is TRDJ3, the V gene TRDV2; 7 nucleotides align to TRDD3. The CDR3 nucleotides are TGTGCCTGTGACACCCTGGGGGGAGCCTGGGACACCCGACAGATGTTTTTC. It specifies CACDTLGGAWDTRQMFF.